A single sample gave rise to the 15 T cell receptor beta chains below, sequenced in a study of shared clonotypes between healthy human individuals. The assay was immunoSEQ multiplex PCR, and TCRdb's table has in-frame clones only and misses some. The sample contains more than 2,000,000 clones, approximately 92% of which appear only once. The sample consisted of naive CD4+ T cells sorted from blood. Noted subset: CD45RA+ positively selected. The receptors were sampled from a man in his late teens or twenties in good health.

This CDR3 reads CASSLSGGRGTDTQYF. The CDR3 nucleotides read TGTGCCAGCAGTTTATCCGGGGGGCGGGGCACAGATACGCAGTATTTT. The chain recombines TRBV27 with TRBJ2-3; TRBD2 might be the D (7 bases). The germline V and J ends were trimmed by 0 bases and 1 base, with 11 bases remaining between them. Per germline, CDR1 MNHEY and CDR2 SMNVEV (reference sequence). The CDR3 totals 16 residues.

The chain links TRBV7-8 to TRBJ1-4; the match to TRBD1 covers 8 bases. V trimming: 4 bases; J trimming: 6 bases; junction bases outside the gene matches: 7. The CDR3 is made up of 15 amino acids. Germline V gene sequence: CDR1 SGHVS, CDR2 FQNEAQ. The CDR3 nucleotides are TGTGCCAGCAGCTCCTGGACAGGGTTGGATGAAAAACTGTTTTTT. It specifies CASSSWTGLDEKLFF.

V and J are TRBV19 and TRBJ2-1; 10 bases map to TRBD2. Trimming took 6 bases from V and 6 from J; bases not matched to a gene: 14. This CDR3 is 17 amino acids long. The germline V gene has CDR1 LNHDA and CDR2 SQIVND (reference sequence). The CDR3 DNA reads TGTGCCAGTAGCGGATTTCTAGCGGGAGAATTTCGCAATGAGCAGTTCTTC. It is translated as CASSGFLAGEFRNEQFF. Complete variable domain (other parts from reference TRBV19 and TRBJ2-1): DGGITQSPKYLFRKEGQNVTLSCEQNLNHDAMYWYRQDPGQGLRLIYYSQIVNDFQKGDIAEGYSVSREKKESFPLTVTSAQKNPTAFYLCASSGFLAGEFRNEQFFGPGTRLTVL.

The J gene is TRBJ2-2, the V gene TRBV27, with D perhaps matching TRBD1 or TRBD2 (5 bases each). Germline V gene sequence: CDR1 MNHEY, CDR2 SMNVEV (reference sequence). The V end was cut by 5 bases, the J end by 0 bases, with 25 bases between. The CDR3 loop spans 20 amino acids. The CDR3 sequence is CASSRARPGPPLTNTGELFF. CDR3 nucleotides: TGTGCCAGCAGTCGCGCCCGTCCGGGACCTCCACTTACGAACACCGGGGAGCTGTTTTTT.

The chain links TRBV29-1 to TRBJ1-5; no clear D gene. The V end lost 5 bases, the J end lost 1 base, and 6 bases lay between the germline ends. From germline, CDR1 is SQVTM and CDR2 ANQGSEA. The CDR3 totals 12 residues. The CDR3 bases are TGCAGCGTTCTGGGCAGCAATCAGCCCCAGCATTTT. Translation gives CSVLGSNQPQHF.

The chain recombines TRBV7-2 with TRBJ2-5; D may be TRBD1 (5 bases). V lost 1 base and J 4 bases, leaving 16 bases between the germline ends. This CDR3 is 16 amino acids long. Germline CDR1 is SGHTA and CDR2 is FQGNSA. CDR3 sequence: CASSLGIGAKPETQYF. Here the CDR3 DNA reads TGTGCCAGCAGCTTAGGGATAGGGGCCAAGCCAGAGACCCAGTACTTC.

J is TRBJ2-3 and V is TRBV11-2; TRBD2 agrees at 13 bases. Germline V gene sequence: CDR1 SGHAT, CDR2 FQNNGV. V trimming: 5 bases; J trimming: 4 bases; junction bases outside the gene matches: 6. The CDR3 runs to 16 residues. CDR3 in DNA: TGTGCCAGCAGCCTCGGGACTAGCGGGACTTCAGATACGCAGTATTTT. As protein: CASSLGTSGTSDTQYF.

CDR3 nucleotides: TGTGCCAGCAGCTTAGGATCATCAGAGACCCAGTACTTC. The encoded protein is CASSLGSSETQYF. This chain connects TRBV7-6 to TRBJ2-5; D remains unclear. The CDR3 is 13 amino acids. Deletions cut 1 base from V and 4 bases from J, with 7 bases between. Germline-derived CDR1 and CDR2 are SGHVS and FNYEAQ.

The V gene is TRBV6-5, the J gene TRBJ2-7; TRBD2 matches 7 bases. Germline V gene data show CDR1 as MNHEY and CDR2 as SVGAGI. Trimming took 5 bases from V and 1 from J; bases not matched to a gene: 8. CDR3 length: 15 amino acids. CDR3 region: CASSPGLVWSYEQYF. CDR3 DNA sequence: TGTGCCAGCAGTCCAGGACTAGTATGGTCCTACGAGCAGTACTTC.

The chain links TRBV5-1 to TRBJ1-1; weak D call: TRBD1 (5 bases). V shed 2 bases and J shed 8 bases, with 13 bases lying between them. CDR1 SGHRS and CDR2 YFSETQ come from the germline V gene. The CDR3 consists of 13 residues. The CDR3 DNA is TGCGCCAGCAGCTTACAAGCGGGACCCGAAGCTTTCTTT. Translating it yields CASSLQAGPEAFF.

The gene calls are TRBV21-1 and TRBJ1-5. TRBV21-1 counts as a pseudogene. The CDR3 consists of 14 residues. Written as DNA, the CDR3 is TGTGCCAGCAGCAAATTCGGGCGGGGAAAGCCCCAGCATTTT. This encodes CASSKFGRGKPQHF.

V and J are TRBV28 and TRBJ1-6; D gene ambiguous. Germline V gene lookup returns CDR1 MDHEN and CDR2 SYDVKM. Between the trimmed V and J ends, which lost 6 bases and 6 bases, there was a span of 15 bases. The CDR3 covers 15 residues. For the CDR3, the DNA is TGTGCCAGCAGATTAACAGTCTCCGGTAATTCACCCCTCCACTTT. Its protein is CASRLTVSGNSPLHF.

The gene calls are TRBV10-3 and TRBJ2-2; tentative D call: TRBD2 (6 bases). Germline loops: CDR1 ENHRY, CDR2 SYGVKD. The V gene lost 9 bases and the J gene lost 6 bases, with 14 bases spanning the gap. CDR3 size: 13 residues. CDR3 sequence: CAIGTAGSGELFF. Written as DNA, the CDR3 is TGTGCCATAGGGACGGCGGGGTCCGGGGAGCTGTTTTTT.

V gene TRBV29-1 combines with J gene TRBJ2-5; unclear D gene. CDR3 length equals 14 residues. Trimming removed 7 bases at V and 3 bases at J, with 18 bases between. Looked up from germline, CDR1 is SQVTM and CDR2 is ANQGSEA. CDR3 protein: CSALGVGRKETQYF. CDR3 nucleotide sequence: TGCAGCGCTCTTGGGGTAGGAAGAAAAGAGACCCAGTACTTC.

This rearrangement joins TRBV9 to TRBJ2-1; possibly TRBD1 or TRBD2 for D (5 bases each). The CDR3 length is 12 residues. CDR1 SGDLS and CDR2 YYNGEE come from the germline V gene. V lost 0 bases and J lost 12, with 10 bases in between. CDR3 protein: CASSVATGGQFF. The CDR3 DNA reads TGTGCCAGCAGCGTAGCTACTGGGGGGCAGTTCTTC.